These T cell receptor beta chains were read from a single sample in a study of T cell responses to AZD1222 COVID-19 vaccine. Generated by immunoSEQ multiplex PCR, the TCRdb table keeps only in-frame clones and is missing some. The data hold 130,000 to 150,000 clones, with 88% observed a single time. The sample in question was peripheral blood, obtained on day 0 of AZD1222 vaccination. These receptors were collected from an adult in good health. CDR3s include the opening cysteine and the closing phenylalanine or tryptophan. Each record gives: J gene, D gene, clone size, V gene, CDR3 protein, CDR3 DNA. The D gene is left open where the match is weak. Clone size is shown for a subset of rows, as once, few, many or a class of expanded clone.

J: TRBJ2-1; D: NA; size: NA; V: TRBV12-3/TRBV12-4; CDR3: CASCLVGEQFF; DNA: TGTGCCAGCTGCTTAGTCGGTGAGCAGTTCTTC
J: TRBJ1-5; D: NA; size: NA; V: TRBV6-6; CDR3: CASSYISNQPQHF; DNA: TGTGCCAGCAGCTATATTAGCAATCAGCCCCAGCATTTT
J: TRBJ1-6; D: NA; size: NA; V: TRBV4-1; CDR3: CASSQDQIRRVSPLHF; DNA: TGCGCCAGCAGCCAAGATCAAATCCGGCGGGTCTCACCCCTCCACTTT
J: TRBJ1-2; D: NA; size: few; V: TRBV11-2; CDR3: CASSFQGVDGYTF; DNA: TGTGCCAGCAGCTTCCAGGGAGTGGATGGCTACACCTTC
J: TRBJ1-5; D: NA; size: NA; V: TRBV24-1; CDR3: CATSESGGVQPQHF; DNA: TGTGCCACCAGTGAATCGGGAGGGGTTCAGCCCCAGCATTTT
J: TRBJ1-1; D: NA; size: NA; V: TRBV28; CDR3: CASSLYSYEAFF; DNA: TGTGCCAGCAGTTTATATAGCTATGAAGCTTTCTTT
J: TRBJ1-5; D: NA; size: NA; V: TRBV3-1/TRBV3-2; CDR3: CASSHQRGNQPQHF; DNA: TGTGCCAGCAGCCACCAGAGGGGCAATCAGCCCCAGCATTTT
J: TRBJ1-3; D: TRBD1; size: NA; V: TRBV6-5; CDR3: CASSYGRGSTGNTIYF; DNA: TGTGCCAGCAGTTACGGCAGGGGGTCCACTGGAAACACCATATATTTT
J: TRBJ2-2; D: NA; size: NA; V: TRBV5-1; CDR3: CASSLRGPSNTGELFF; DNA: TGCGCCAGCAGCTTGCGGGGGCCATCGAACACCGGGGAGCTGTTTTTT
J: TRBJ1-1; D: NA; size: NA; V: TRBV18; CDR3: CASSPFGPGNTEAFF; DNA: TGTGCCAGCTCACCATTCGGCCCAGGGAACACTGAAGCTTTCTTT
J: TRBJ1-2; D: NA; size: NA; V: TRBV5-1; CDR3: CASSFRGDYGYTF; DNA: TGCGCCAGCAGCTTTAGGGGCGACTATGGCTACACCTTC
J: TRBJ1-5; D: NA; size: NA; V: TRBV19; CDR3: CASSRSSDSYQPQHF; DNA: TGTGCCAGTAGTAGGTCCTCGGACAGTTATCAGCCCCAGCATTTT
J: TRBJ2-3; D: NA; size: NA; V: TRBV6-5; CDR3: CASSGSTDTQYF; DNA: TGTGCCAGCAGCGGAAGCACAGATACGCAGTATTTT
J: TRBJ2-3; D: TRBD2; size: NA; V: TRBV5-4; CDR3: CASSSISGEYTDTQYF; DNA: TGTGCCAGCAGCTCCATAAGCGGGGAGTACACAGATACGCAGTATTTT
J: TRBJ2-3; D: TRBD2; size: NA; V: TRBV20-1; CDR3: CSASHPRAGSTDTQYF; DNA: TGCAGTGCTAGTCACCCCCGAGCGGGGAGCACAGATACGCAGTATTTT
J: TRBJ2-5; D: TRBD2; size: few; V: TRBV5-1; CDR3: CASSLSSGGAGKTQYF; DNA: TGCGCCAGCAGCTTGAGTAGCGGGGGGGCCGGGAAGACCCAGTACTTC
J: TRBJ1-2; D: TRBD1; size: NA; V: TRBV2; CDR3: CASRQDKDRDGYTF; DNA: TGTGCCAGCAGACAAGACAAGGACAGGGACGGCTACACCTTC
J: TRBJ1-5; D: TRBD1; size: once; V: TRBV5-8; CDR3: CASSLGQGSNQPQHF; DNA: TGTGCCAGCAGCTTGGGACAGGGGAGCAATCAGCCCCAGCATTTT
J: TRBJ1-1; D: NA; size: NA; V: TRBV2; CDR3: CASGEGTEAFF; DNA: TGTGCCAGCGGGGAGGGCACTGAAGCTTTCTTT
J: TRBJ1-2; D: NA; size: NA; V: TRBV5-1; CDR3: CASSPSLYVGNYGYTF; DNA: TGCGCCAGCAGCCCGTCGCTATATGTTGGAAACTATGGCTACACCTTC
J: TRBJ1-4; D: NA; size: NA; V: TRBV14; CDR3: CASSQGRAVNEKLFF; DNA: TGTGCCAGCAGCCAAGGCCGCGCGGTTAATGAAAAACTGTTTTTT
J: TRBJ1-2; D: NA; size: NA; V: TRBV28; CDR3: CASSFAGTPANYGYTF; DNA: TGTGCCAGCAGTTTCGCCGGGACACCGGCTAACTATGGCTACACCTTC
J: TRBJ2-7; D: TRBD1; size: NA; V: TRBV19; CDR3: CASSIQGERSEQYF; DNA: TGTGCCAGTAGTATACAGGGGGAGAGAAGCGAGCAGTACTTC
J: TRBJ2-5; D: NA; size: NA; V: TRBV7-2; CDR3: CASSVNGGETQYF; DNA: TGTGCCAGCAGCGTAAATGGGGGGGAGACCCAGTACTTC
J: TRBJ1-3; D: NA; size: NA; V: TRBV19; CDR3: CASTRGTSGNTIYF; DNA: TGTGCCAGTACCCGGGGGACCTCTGGAAACACCATATATTTT
J: TRBJ1-1; D: TRBD1; size: NA; V: TRBV18; CDR3: CASSPQGAENTEAFF; DNA: TGTGCCAGCTCGCCGCAGGGGGCAGAGAACACTGAAGCTTTCTTT
J: TRBJ1-5; D: TRBD1; size: NA; V: TRBV5-8; CDR3: CASSLGQGFQPQHF; DNA: TGTGCCAGCAGCCTGGGACAGGGGTTTCAGCCCCAGCATTTT
J: TRBJ2-5; D: TRBD2; size: NA; V: TRBV30; CDR3: CAWMDLTAGGETQYF; DNA: TGTGCCTGGATGGATTTAACAGCGGGGGGAGAGACCCAGTACTTC